This T cell receptor (beta chain) was sequenced in a study of control samples from healthy donors and cancer patients. Assay used: immunoSEQ multiplex PCR; TCRdb lists only in-frame clones, some missing. This table holds about 140,000 clones, 94% found once. The sequencing sample was made of blood. The receptor's source is a middle-aged man in good health.

CDR3 amino acids: CASSFSGAPNQPQHF. DNA for the CDR3: TGTGCCAGCAGCTTTTCAGGGGCCCCCAATCAGCCCCAGCATTTT. The J gene is TRBJ1-5, the V gene TRBV5-5; D possibly corresponds to TRBD1 (6 bases). This CDR3 comprises 15 residues. V lost 2 bases and J 3 bases, leaving 12 bases between the germline ends. CDR1 SGHKS and CDR2 YYEKEE come from the germline V gene (reference sequence).